This T cell receptor (beta chain) originates from a study of PD-1 blockade in classical Hodgkin lymphoma. The ends were cut back, 3 bases at V and 5 bases at J, with 11 bases in the middle. This CDR3 has 13 residues. Per germline, CDR1 SEHNR and CDR2 FQNEAQ (reference sequence). Produced via immunoSEQ multiplex PCR; TCRdb's table is partial and in-frame only. Among tens of thousands of clones listed, more than 70% were seen once. All the patients suffered relapse after autologous stem cell transplantation, and brentuximab vedotin exposure differed. The receptor was derived from a human donor with classical Hodgkin lymphoma. The sequencing here drew on peripheral blood mononuclear cells (PBMCs), taken before the second cycle of nivolumab. The rearrangement uses TRBV7-9 and TRBJ2-7; D perhaps matches TRBD1 (6 bases). The CDR3 is CASSFPGANEQYF. For the CDR3, the DNA is TGTGCCAGCAGCTTCCCAGGGGCAAACGAGCAGTACTTC.